This TCR beta chain was recorded in a study of T cell repertoires in cytomegalovirus infection. Looking at the study overall: Indications came from public TCR beta signatures; they pointed to CMV infection and to a matching HLA type.

TCRdb re-derived calls from the reads in MiXCR, one entry per CDR3 protein. The table records around 250,000 distinct CDR3 sequences, 17% of them present only once. V lost 1 base to trimming and J lost 4 bases, with 20 bases between them. The CDR3 consists of 17 residues. Germline V gene sequence: CDR1 MGHRA, CDR2 YSYEKL. Study-wide points: What dominated the ex vivo response were HLA-C-restricted CMV-specific TCR beta clonotypes. Based on cumulative public TCR beta family frequency, carriers of CMV plus the relevant HLA were identified.

There are a few counts of this clonotype. Antigen: not known. This rearrangement joins TRBV4-1 to TRBJ2-7; weak D call: TRBD1 (6 bases). The clonotype comes from a human donor in good health (CMV status not recorded). Some clones in this sample may be carry-over from other donors' samples. The sequencing input was CD8+ T cells from PBMCs. As DNA, the CDR3 is TGCGCCAGCAGCCAAGGCCGGACATTTAACAGGGATTACGAGCAGTACTTC. Its protein is CASSQGRTFNRDYEQYF.